This T cell receptor beta chain was sequenced for a study of cytomegalovirus exposure and HLA in healthy donors. A note on this clone: Its target is not known.

Study-wide results and limits: At a 0.05 false discovery rate, a later analysis found 18,000 or so TCR beta sequences to be associated with HLA alleles.

PCR primers comprised 60 Vbeta and 13 Jbeta primers. Assay: immunoSEQ multiplex PCR; the TCRdb copy retains only in-frame clones and omits some. Of about 150,000 clones listed, 64% are singletons. The sequenced sample was PBMCs. The sequence was collected from a woman between 35 and 50 years old in good health and CMV-seronegative.

CDR3 sequence reads: CASSNGQGTFSYEQYF. CDR3 sequence (DNA): TGTGCCAGCAGTAACGGACAGGGGACCTTCTCCTACGAGCAGTACTTC. The V gene is TRBV5-6, the J gene TRBJ2-7, with TRBD1 matching 9 bases. Germline values: CDR1 SGHDT, CDR2 YYEEEE. The CDR3 has 16 residues. V shed 5 bases, J shed 0 bases, and the junction held 9 bases outside the gene matches.